This T cell receptor (beta chain) was documented in a study of blood T cell repertoires in COVID-19. The CDR3 consists of 14 residues. Germline V gives CDR1 SGHTA, CDR2 FQGNSA. The V and J ends lost 2 bases and 2 bases respectively, with 10 bases between them. Using immunoSEQ multiplex PCR, the repertoire was profiled, and TCRdb retains in-frame clones only, with some absent. This table has over 150,000 clones, about 88% appearing once. The sequencing sample was made of peripheral blood. The sequence came from a man in his 60s with COVID-19, enrolled during active disease. The chain recombines TRBV7-2 with TRBJ2-7, with TRBD1 as a possible D gene (5 bases). CDR3: CASSLFTGPYEQYF. The CDR3 coding sequence is TGTGCCAGCAGCTTATTCACAGGCCCCTACGAGCAGTACTTC.